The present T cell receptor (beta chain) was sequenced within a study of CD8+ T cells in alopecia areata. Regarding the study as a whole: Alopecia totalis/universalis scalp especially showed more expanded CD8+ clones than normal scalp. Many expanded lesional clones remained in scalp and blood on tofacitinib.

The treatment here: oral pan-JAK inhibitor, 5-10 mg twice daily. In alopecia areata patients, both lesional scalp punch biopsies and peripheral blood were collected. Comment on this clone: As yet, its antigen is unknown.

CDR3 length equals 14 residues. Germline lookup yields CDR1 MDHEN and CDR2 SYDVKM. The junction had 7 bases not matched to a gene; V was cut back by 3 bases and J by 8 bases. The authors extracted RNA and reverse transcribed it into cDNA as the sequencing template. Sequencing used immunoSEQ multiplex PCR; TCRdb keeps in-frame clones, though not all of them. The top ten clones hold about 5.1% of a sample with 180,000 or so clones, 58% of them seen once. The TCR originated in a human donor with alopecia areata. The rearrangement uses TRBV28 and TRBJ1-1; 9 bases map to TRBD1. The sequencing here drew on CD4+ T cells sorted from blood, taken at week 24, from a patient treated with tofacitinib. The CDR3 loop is CASSLDRGLLEAFF. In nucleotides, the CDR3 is TGTGCCAGCAGTTTGGACAGGGGTCTTTTAGAAGCTTTCTTT.